This entry is about one T cell receptor (beta chain). This CDR3 has 17 amino acids. Germline CDR1 is MGHDK and CDR2 is SYGVNS. V lost 4 bases, J lost 1 base, and 11 bases stayed unmatched. The data stem from a study of T cell responses to AZD1222 COVID-19 vaccine. Here immunoSEQ multiplex PCR was the method, and the copy in TCRdb shows in-frame clones only, minus some. The sample holds some 180,000 clones; roughly 92% are singletons and the top ten take 1.6%. V and J are TRBV25-1 and TRBJ1-1; 8 bases are shared with TRBD1. The TCR sequence derives from an adult in good health. Source: peripheral blood, taken on day 0 of AZD1222 vaccination. CDR3 DNA sequence: TGTGCCAGCAGTGCCTTACCCGGGACAGGTACGAACACTGAAGCTTTCTTT. Translating gives CASSALPGTGTNTEAFF. The full variable domain, rest sourced from reference TRBV25-1 and TRBJ1-1, is EADIYQTPRYLVIGTGKKITLECSQTMGHDKMYWYQQDPGMELHLIHYSYGVNSTEKGDLSSESTVSRIRTEHFPLTLESARPSHTSQYLCASSALPGTGTNTEAFFGQGTRLTVV.